These T cell receptor beta chains were read from a single sample in a study of T-cell memory formation after mild COVID-19. TCRdb re-called the 5' RACE reads with MiXCR, one entry per CDR3 protein. The table shows 550,000 to 700,000 distinct CDR3 sequences, with around 17% occurring only once. Sequencing input: PBMCs or a T cell subset sorted from them (not recorded which). These receptors came from an adult woman who had mild COVID-19 (a few samples of this study predate the infection). Cell type and time point are not known. Both conserved end residues are part of each CDR3. Fields, in order: J gene, clone size, D gene, V gene, CDR3 DNA, CDR3 protein. A D gene is named only where the DNA matches it firmly. Size is stated for part of the rows, as once, few or many counts, or as a class when the clone is expanded.

TRBJ2-4	many	NA	TRBV12-3/TRBV12-4	TGTGCCAGCAGTTTAGTGAGTAGCGGAAAAAACATTCAGTACTTC	CASSLVSSGKNIQYF
TRBJ1-1	few	NA	TRBV7-9	TGTGCCAGCAGCCCCGCGGGGGATGAAGCTTTCTTT	CASSPAGDEAFF
TRBJ1-6	few	TRBD1	TRBV5-1	TGCGCCAGCAGCAAAAGACAGGGTGCGGAGAATTCACCCCTCCACTTT	CASSKRQGAENSPLHF
TRBJ2-5	NA	TRBD1	TRBV24-1	TGTGCCACCAGTGACTCGGGACAGGGAGACGGGGAGACCCAGTACTTC	CATSDSGQGDGETQYF
TRBJ1-5	few	NA	TRBV6-2/TRBV6-3	TGTGCCAGCAGTTACAGGGCAGGGGTTCAGCCCCAGCATTTT	CASSYRAGVQPQHF
TRBJ2-1	NA	TRBD2	TRBV30	TGTGCCTGGAGTTCCCGGGGGGTCAATGAGCAGTTCTTC	CAWSSRGVNEQFF
TRBJ1-6	few	NA	TRBV11-2	TGTGCCAGCAGCCAGGGACGTTCACCCCTCCACTTT	CASSQGRSPLHF
TRBJ2-2	many	NA	TRBV12-3/TRBV12-4	TGTGCCAGCACCTCATGGGCAGGGTTCGGGACCGGGGAGCTGTTTTTT	CASTSWAGFGTGELFF
TRBJ1-5	few	NA	TRBV4-3	TGCGCCAGCAGCCAAGGTTCAGGGTCGGATCAGCCCCAGCATTTT	CASSQGSGSDQPQHF
TRBJ1-1	once	TRBD1	TRBV5-6	TGTGCCAGCAGCTTGAAACAGGGGGCTTGGGAGAACACTGAAGCTTTCTTT	CASSLKQGAWENTEAFF
TRBJ1-3	NA	NA	TRBV12-3/TRBV12-4	TGTGCCAGCAGTTTACCAGGTCGCGCTGGAAACACCATATATTTT	CASSLPGRAGNTIYF
TRBJ2-1	once	TRBD1	TRBV6-6	TGTGCCAGCAGCCCGGGACAGGGAAGTGAGCAGTTCTTC	CASSPGQGSEQFF
TRBJ1-1	NA	NA	TRBV29-1	TGCAGCGTTGTGATATGGGAGAACACTGAAGCTTTCTTT	CSVVIWENTEAFF
TRBJ2-1	many	NA	TRBV5-1	TGCGCCAGCAGCTTTCTGGAGGGGAACTACAATGAGCAGTTCTTC	CASSFLEGNYNEQFF
TRBJ2-2	NA	TRBD2	TRBV5-4	TGTGCCAGCAGCTCTTGGACTAGCGGGAGGGAACCCGCCCGGTTTTTT	CASSSWTSGREPARFF
TRBJ2-7	NA	TRBD1	TRBV20-1	TGCAGTGCTAGAGGGGACAGGGGCGAGCAGTACTTC	CSARGDRGEQYF
TRBJ1-5	NA	NA	TRBV7-9	TGTGCCAGCAGCTTGGACAGCCGCAATCAGCCCCAGCATTTT	CASSLDSRNQPQHF
TRBJ1-1	NA	TRBD1	TRBV5-1	TGCGCCAGCAGCCACAGACAGGGGGCGGATACTGAAGCTTTCTTT	CASSHRQGADTEAFF
TRBJ2-5	NA	NA	TRBV3-1	TGTGCCAGCAGCCACGGTGAAGTGGTCGGGGAGACCCAGTACTTC	CASSHGEVVGETQYF
TRBJ1-5	NA	NA	TRBV12-3/TRBV12-4	TGTGCCAGCAGTTTAGAAAGCCGTCAGCCCCAGCATTTT	CASSLESRQPQHF
TRBJ2-6	many	TRBD1	TRBV25-1	TGTGCCAGCAGTGAGGCAGGGGGCGAATCTGGGGCCAACGTCCTGACTTTC	CASSEAGGESGANVLTF
TRBJ1-1	NA	TRBD1	TRBV7-6	TGTGCCAGCAGCTCACAGTCAGGGGGTACTGAAGCTTTCTTT	CASSSQSGGTEAFF
TRBJ2-3	NA	TRBD2	TRBV20-1	TGCAGTGCTAGAGAACTGGAGCGGGAGGTGACAGATACGCAGTATTTT	CSARELEREVTDTQYF
TRBJ2-3	few	TRBD1	TRBV7-8	TGTGCCAGCAGCAGAGAGACAGGGTTTGAGCAGTATTTT	CASSRETGFEQYF
TRBJ2-2	many	TRBD1	TRBV6-5	TGTGCCAGCAAATTCCGCAGGGGGATTTCGAACACCGGGGAGCTGTTTTTT	CASKFRRGISNTGELFF
TRBJ2-1	NA	NA	TRBV7-2	TGTGCCAGCAGCTTGGCCGGAGGGGGAGGGTCCTACAATGAGCAGTTCTTC	CASSLAGGGGSYNEQFF
TRBJ2-5	NA	TRBD1	TRBV20-1	TGCAGTGCTACCGCCGGGACAGGGGGCTTAGGAGAGACCCAGTACTTC	CSATAGTGGLGETQYF
TRBJ2-7	few	NA	TRBV5-1	TGCGCCAGCAGCTTGGAAAATAAGTACGAGCAGTACTTC	CASSLENKYEQYF
TRBJ2-5	few	NA	TRBV20-1	TGCAGTGCTAGAGATGTCCCAGGGGCACCCCCGGCCCAGTACTTC	CSARDVPGAPPAQYF
TRBJ2-3	NA	TRBD1	TRBV29-1	TGCACCGGGACAGAGGGGACAGATACGCAGTATTTT	CTGTEGTDTQYF
TRBJ2-7	few	NA	TRBV5-6	TGTGCCAGCAGCTTCGTGGCAAGTAAGTCCTACGAGCAGTACTTC	CASSFVASKSYEQYF
TRBJ1-1	many	NA	TRBV5-1	TGTGCCAGCAGCTTCGGGAACACTGAAGCTTTCTTT	CASSFGNTEAFF
TRBJ2-3	many	NA	TRBV4-3	TGCGCCAGCAGCCCCTCCAAGATAGCAAGCGGCCTCACAGATACGCAGTATTTT	CASSPSKIASGLTDTQYF
TRBJ1-3	NA	NA	TRBV7-9	TGTGCCAGCAGCTTTCTAATACCTTCCGGCACCATATATTTT	CASSFLIPSGTIYF
TRBJ2-7	few	TRBD2	TRBV20-1	TGCAGTGCCCCGCGGGAGTCAGGCGAGCAGTACTTC	CSAPRESGEQYF
TRBJ2-1	few	TRBD2	TRBV3-1	TGTGCCAGCAGCCATCAGCGGACTAGGGGCAATGAGCAGTTCTTC	CASSHQRTRGNEQFF
TRBJ2-1	NA	TRBD1	TRBV2	TGTGCCAGGAAACAGGGGTACAATGAGCAGTTCTTC	CARKQGYNEQFF